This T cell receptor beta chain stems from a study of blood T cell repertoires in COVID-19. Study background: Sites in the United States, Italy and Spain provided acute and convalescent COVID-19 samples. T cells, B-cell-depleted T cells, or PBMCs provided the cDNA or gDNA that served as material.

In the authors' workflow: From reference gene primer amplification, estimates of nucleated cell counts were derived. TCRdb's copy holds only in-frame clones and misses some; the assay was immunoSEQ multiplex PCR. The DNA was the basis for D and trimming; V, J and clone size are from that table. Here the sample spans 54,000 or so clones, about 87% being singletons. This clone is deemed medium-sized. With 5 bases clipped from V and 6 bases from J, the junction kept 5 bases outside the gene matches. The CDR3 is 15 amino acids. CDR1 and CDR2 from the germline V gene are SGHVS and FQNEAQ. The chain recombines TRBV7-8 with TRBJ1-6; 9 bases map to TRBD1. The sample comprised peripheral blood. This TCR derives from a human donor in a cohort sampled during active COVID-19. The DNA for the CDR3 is TGTGCCAGCAGCCTATCGGGACAGGGTAATTCACCCCTCCACTTT. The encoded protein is CASSLSGQGNSPLHF.